This T cell receptor beta chain came from a study of metastatic and nonmetastatic thyroid tumors. At the level of the study: Repertoires of blood and of tissue (tumor or nodule) from malignant and benign thyroid patients were compared.

In the original processing: The authors used CDR3 differences across clinicopathological groups to build a distant-metastasis classifier for papillary thyroid cancer. TCRdb re-clonotyped the PCR reads via MiXCR. The V and J calls were determined by TCRdb, not by the authors. The table lists 26,000 or so clones, approximately 17% of them singletons. General study findings and limits: A significant increase in TCR beta diversity was reportedly seen in malignant thyroid tumors relative to benign nodules, in blood and tumor.

This clone was found many times. Its target is not known. Not a single patient had been given any form of treatment at any point before undergoing thyroid surgery. Sequenced input: blood. The sequence derives from a male donor with papillary thyroid cancer or a benign thyroid nodule (not recorded which). Some clones in this sample may be carry-over from other donors' samples.

CDR3: CASSSGTEGYTF. CDR3 DNA: TGTGCCAGCTCATCCGGGACAGAAGGCTACACCTTC. J is TRBJ1-2 and V is TRBV18, with 7 bases lining up with TRBD1. The CDR3 has 12 residues. Germline loops: CDR1 KGHSH, CDR2 LQKENI. V lost 5 bases and J lost 8; bases outside the gene matches: 5.